Shown below are 8 T cell receptor beta chains from a single sample sequenced in a study of cytomegalovirus exposure and HLA in healthy donors. It was with 60 Vbeta and 13 Jbeta primers that the PCR ran. Produced via immunoSEQ multiplex PCR; TCRdb's table is partial and in-frame only. The data contain about 140,000 clones, over 70% of them singletons. Material: PBMCs. The receptors were gathered from a male donor in good health and CMV-seronegative.

CDR3 loop: CASSLGQSTNEKLFF. CDR3 DNA: TGCGCCAGCAGCCTAGGACAGTCAACTAATGAAAAACTGTTTTTT. The rearrangement links TRBV4-1 to TRBJ1-4, with a possible D match to TRBD1 (6 bases). The germline V and J ends were trimmed by 4 bases and 0 bases, with 9 bases remaining between them. The germline CDR1 and CDR2 sequences are MGHRA and YSYEKL. This CDR3 is built from 15 residues.

The V call is TRBV6-1, the J call TRBJ1-5, with TRBD1 matching 10 bases. The CDR3 consists of 14 residues. Germline CDR1 and CDR2: MNHNS and SASEGT. The V and J ends lost 6 bases and 7 bases, in that order; junction bases with no gene match: 6. The CDR3 coding sequence is TGTGCCAGCAGGGAGGACAGGGGGTCGCAGCCCCAGCATTTT. Translating it yields CASREDRGSQPQHF.

In its sample, this clone was seen a few times. The genes are TRBV7-2 and TRBJ2-1, with 8 bases lining up with TRBD1. Germline V gene sequence: CDR1 SGHTA, CDR2 FQGNSA. This CDR3 is built from 14 residues. V trimming: 5 bases; J trimming: 8 bases; junction bases outside the gene matches: 8. The CDR3 loop is CASSPRQGMDEQFF. Written as DNA, the CDR3 is TGTGCCAGCAGCCCACGACAGGGGATGGATGAGCAGTTCTTC.

The gene calls are TRBV28 and TRBJ2-7, with D tentatively TRBD1 (5 bases). Germline V lookup: CDR1 MDHEN, CDR2 SYDVKM. CDR3 length equals 12 residues. V lost 7 bases to trimming and J lost 5 bases, with 12 bases between them. CDR3 sequence reads: CASNPGFDEQYF. The CDR3 region has the DNA TGTGCCAGCAATCCAGGGTTTGACGAGCAGTACTTC. The complete variable domain, with remaining parts taken from reference TRBV28 and TRBJ2-7, reads DVKVTQSSRYLVKRTGEKVFLECVQDMDHENMFWYRQDPGLGLRLIYFSYDVKMKEKGDIPEGYSVSREKKERFSLILESASTNQTSMYLCASNPGFDEQYFGPGTRLTVT.

The CDR3 DNA sequence: TGTGCCAGCAGCTTTCGCGGGAGGCAAGAAAAACTGTTTTTT. It encodes CASSFRGRQEKLFF. The J gene is TRBJ1-4, the V gene TRBV7-9; D gene uncertain. Germline CDR1 is SEHNR and CDR2 is FQNEAQ (reference sequence). The CDR3 runs 14 residues. Trimming removed 3 bases at V and 8 bases at J, with 13 bases between.

The chain recombines TRBV28 with TRBJ1-2; D gene unclear. Trimming took off 6 bases at V and 1 base at J, with 9 bases between the two ends. The CDR3 runs 13 residues. Germline V gene sequence: CDR1 MDHEN, CDR2 SYDVKM. The CDR3 region is CASSGGFNYGYTF. The CDR3 DNA sequence: TGTGCCAGCAGCGGCGGTTTTAACTATGGCTACACCTTC.

This clone occurred a few times. This rearrangement joins TRBV7-2 to TRBJ2-7; 7 bases agree with TRBD1. The CDR3 is 15 residues long. Trimming took 5 bases from V and 5 from J; bases not matched to a gene: 12. Germline values: CDR1 SGHTA, CDR2 FQGNSA. This CDR3 is CASSPYGQVTHEQYF. The CDR3 DNA reads TGTGCCAGCAGCCCCTACGGACAGGTAACTCACGAGCAGTACTTC.

This clone was seen only a few times. CDR3 amino acids: CASREANSKGYTF. DNA of the CDR3: TGTGCCAGCAGAGAGGCGAATAGTAAAGGCTACACCTTC. The gene calls are TRBV27 and TRBJ1-2, with D unresolved. Trimming stripped 6 bases from V and 8 bases from J, with 16 bases between. The CDR3 has 13 residues. Germline V gene lookup returns CDR1 MNHEY and CDR2 SMNVEV (reference sequence).